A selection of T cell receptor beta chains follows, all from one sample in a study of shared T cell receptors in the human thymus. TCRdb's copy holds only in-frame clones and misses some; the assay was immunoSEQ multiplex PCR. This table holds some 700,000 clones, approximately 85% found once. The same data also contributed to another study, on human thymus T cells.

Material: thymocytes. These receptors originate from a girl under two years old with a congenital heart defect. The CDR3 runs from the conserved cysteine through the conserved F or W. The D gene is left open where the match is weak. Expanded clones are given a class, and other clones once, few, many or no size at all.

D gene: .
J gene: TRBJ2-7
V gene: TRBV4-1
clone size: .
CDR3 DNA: TGCGCCAGCAGCCAAGATCGGAAGGGGGTGGGGTGGGAGCAGTACTTC
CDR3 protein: CASSQDRKGVGWEQYF

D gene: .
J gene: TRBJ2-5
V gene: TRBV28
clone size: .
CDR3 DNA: TGTGCCAGCAGTTTAAGGGCTAGCCCGGGAATGGAGACCCAGTACTTC
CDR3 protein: CASSLRASPGMETQYF

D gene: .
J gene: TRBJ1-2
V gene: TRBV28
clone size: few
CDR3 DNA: TGTGCCAGCAGTTTGTGGGTGGAACCACTTAGGACAGTTCGGGACTATGGCTACACCTTC
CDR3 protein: CASSLWVEPLRTVRDYGYTF

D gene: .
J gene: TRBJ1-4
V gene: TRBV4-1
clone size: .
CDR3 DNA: TGCGCCAGCAGCCAAGGCCTCATAACAGGTCAGGCAACTAATGAAAAACTGTTTTTT
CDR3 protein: CASSQGLITGQATNEKLFF

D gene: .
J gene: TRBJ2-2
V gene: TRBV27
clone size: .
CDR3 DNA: TGTGCCAGCAGTTTAAGTCAGGTTCCCCGGCCCCCCTACACCGGGGAGCTGTTTTTT
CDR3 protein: CASSLSQVPRPPYTGELFF

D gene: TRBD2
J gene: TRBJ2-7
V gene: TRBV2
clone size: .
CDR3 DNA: TGTGCCAGCAGCGCTGGACTAGCGGGGCCCTACGAGCAGTACTTC
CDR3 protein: CASSAGLAGPYEQYF

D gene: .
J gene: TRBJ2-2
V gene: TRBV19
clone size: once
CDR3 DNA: TGTGCCAGTAGTTTGCCGGGACAGAACACCGGGGAGCTGTTTTTT
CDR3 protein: CASSLPGQNTGELFF

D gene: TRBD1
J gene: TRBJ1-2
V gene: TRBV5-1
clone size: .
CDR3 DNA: TGCGCCAGCAGCCCGGAGAACCCCGGGACAGGCTATGGCTACACCTTC
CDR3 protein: CASSPENPGTGYGYTF

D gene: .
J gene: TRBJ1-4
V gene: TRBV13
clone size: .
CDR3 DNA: TGTGCCAGCAGCTCAACCAGGGGTTGGGCTAATGAAAAACTGTTTTTT
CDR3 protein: CASSSTRGWANEKLFF

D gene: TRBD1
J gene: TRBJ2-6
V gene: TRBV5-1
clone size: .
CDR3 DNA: TGCGCCAGCAGCGCGGACAGGGAGGCTGGGGCCAACGTCCTGACTTTC
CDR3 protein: CASSADREAGANVLTF

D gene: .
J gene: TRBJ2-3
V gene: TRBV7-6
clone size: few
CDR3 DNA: TGTGCCAGCAGCCCGATTGGTGGGGGGAACACAGATACGCAGTATTTT
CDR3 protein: CASSPIGGGNTDTQYF

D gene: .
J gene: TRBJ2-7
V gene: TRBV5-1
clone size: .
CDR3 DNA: TGCGCCAGCAGCTTGGGACAGTACCCCTCCTACGAGCAGTACTTC
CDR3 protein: CASSLGQYPSYEQYF

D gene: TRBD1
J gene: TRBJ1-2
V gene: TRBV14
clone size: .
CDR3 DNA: TGTGCCAGCAGCCGCGGACAGGGGACTACTAATGGCTACACCTTC
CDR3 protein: CASSRGQGTTNGYTF

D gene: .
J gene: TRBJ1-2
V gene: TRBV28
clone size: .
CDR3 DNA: TGTGCCAGCAGTCCGATTATGGGGGGGATTGCCTTC
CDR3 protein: CASSPIMGGIAF

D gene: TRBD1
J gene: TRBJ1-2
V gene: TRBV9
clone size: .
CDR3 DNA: TGTGCCAGCAGCGTAGCCCGGGGACAGGGGGGCGGCTACACCTTC
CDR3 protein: CASSVARGQGGGYTF

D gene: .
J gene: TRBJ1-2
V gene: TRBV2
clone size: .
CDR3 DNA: TGTGCCAGCAGTACTTCCATGACAGCAGGGTCCAACTATGGCTACACCTTC
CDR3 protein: CASSTSMTAGSNYGYTF

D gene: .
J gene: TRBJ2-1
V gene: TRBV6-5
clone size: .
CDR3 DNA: TGTGCCAGCAGTCACGAGGATACAGGCTACAATGAGCAGTTCTTC
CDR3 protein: CASSHEDTGYNEQFF

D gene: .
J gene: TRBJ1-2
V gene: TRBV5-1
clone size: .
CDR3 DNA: TGCGCCAGCAGCTTGAATCTGGGAGGAGGCTACACCTTC
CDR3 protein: CASSLNLGGGYTF

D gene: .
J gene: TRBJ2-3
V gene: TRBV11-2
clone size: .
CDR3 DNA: TGTGCCAGCAGCTTGGAGGGGTCCACAGATACGCAGTATTTT
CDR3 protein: CASSLEGSTDTQYF

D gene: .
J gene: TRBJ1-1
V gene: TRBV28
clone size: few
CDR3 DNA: TGTGCCAGCAGTTTGTTGGACAGCGGAACTGAAGCTTTCTTT
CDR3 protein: CASSLLDSGTEAFF

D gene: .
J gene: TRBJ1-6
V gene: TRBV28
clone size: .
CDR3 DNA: TGTGCCAGCATCCCCTGGGTGACAGTTAATTCACCCCTCCACTTT
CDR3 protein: CASIPWVTVNSPLHF

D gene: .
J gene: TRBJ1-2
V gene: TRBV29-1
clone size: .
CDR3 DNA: TGCAGCGTTGACGGGGGAGTGGGGAACACCTTC
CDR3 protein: CSVDGGVGNTF

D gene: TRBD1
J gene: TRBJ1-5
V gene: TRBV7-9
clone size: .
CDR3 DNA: TGTGCCAGCAGCTCCCTCACAGGGGGCGGCAATCAGCCCCAGCATTTT
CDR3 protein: CASSSLTGGGNQPQHF

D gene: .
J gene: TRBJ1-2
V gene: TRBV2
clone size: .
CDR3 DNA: TGTGCCAGCAGTGAAGACCCGACACCAAAGTGGGGCTACACCTTC
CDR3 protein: CASSEDPTPKWGYTF

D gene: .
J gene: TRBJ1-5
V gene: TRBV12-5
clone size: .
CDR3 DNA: TGTGCTAGTGCCCCAGGTTTTAGCAATCAGCCCCAGCATTTT
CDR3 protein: CASAPGFSNQPQHF

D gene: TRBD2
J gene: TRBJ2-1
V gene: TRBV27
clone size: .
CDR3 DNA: TGTGCCAGCAGTTTACCCTTCACCGTTGCCGGCGGCGGGGGGGTAAGTAGGTCCTACAATGAGCAGTTCTTC
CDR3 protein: CASSLPFTVAGGGGVSRSYNEQFF

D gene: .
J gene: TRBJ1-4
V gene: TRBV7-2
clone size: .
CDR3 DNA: TGTGCCAGCAGCTTTTTGTTCCGGGGAAAACTGTTTTTT
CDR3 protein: CASSFLFRGKLFF

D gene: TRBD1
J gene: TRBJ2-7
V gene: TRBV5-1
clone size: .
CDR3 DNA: TGCGCCAGCAGCAGAACTATTCAACAGGGGACCTACTACGAGCAGTACTTC
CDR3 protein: CASSRTIQQGTYYEQYF

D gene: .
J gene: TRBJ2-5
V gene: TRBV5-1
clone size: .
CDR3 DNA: TGCGCCAGCAGCTTGGGGACAGGGAGGGAAGAGACCCAGTACTTC
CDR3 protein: CASSLGTGREETQYF